The 14 T cell receptor beta chains below were found in one sample sequenced in a study of T-cell reconstitution after alpha-beta-depleted transplantation in children. Unique molecular identifiers featured in how the TCRbeta library was prepared. TCRdb reprocessed the PCR reads with MiXCR, giving one entry per CDR3 protein. The data contain hundreds of thousands of distinct CDR3 sequences, 15% to 20% of them singletons. The sample here was PBMCs, mostly from graft donor cells, taken 360 days after TCRalphabeta/CD19-depleted stem cell transplant. The receptors shown here come from a male patient younger than 18 who had a stem cell transplant for acute lymphoblastic leukemia, so the T cells may come from the graft donor.

This clonotype was recorded a few times. The chain links TRBV5-6 to TRBJ2-3; the D call may be TRBD1 or TRBD2 (6 bases each). The length of the CDR3 is 22 residues. Trimming pared 1 base from V and 0 bases from J, leaving 30 bases between. Germline CDR1 reads SGHDT; CDR2 reads YYEEEE. In nucleotides, the CDR3 is TGTGCCAGCAGCTTGACGTACCACAGGGTCTTCGGCGGGGTTTCTAGCACAGATACGCAGTATTTT. Its translation is CASSLTYHRVFGGVSSTDTQYF.

The genes are TRBV4-1 and TRBJ2-3; 13 nucleotides align to TRBD2. V trimming: 1 base; J trimming: 5 bases; junction bases outside the gene matches: 12. Germline V gene data show CDR1 as MGHRA and CDR2 as YSYEKL. The CDR3 totals 19 residues. CDR3 sequence: CASSQAALGLAGDGDTQYF. CDR3 sequence (DNA): TGCGCCAGCAGCCAAGCCGCCCTTGGACTAGCGGGAGATGGAGATACGCAGTATTTT.

This clonotype was detected only a few times. This sequence joins TRBV5-1 and TRBJ1-6; tentatively, D is TRBD1 (6 bases). The CDR3 contains 14 residues. Trimming took 5 bases from V and 9 from J, leaving 15 bases between them. Germline CDR1 SGHRS, CDR2 YFSETQ. CDR3 nucleotide sequence: TGCGCCAGCAGGTTAGGACAGTCGCTTTCACCCCTCCACTTT. Translating gives CASRLGQSLSPLHF.

V usage is TRBV4-1 and J usage is TRBJ2-1; possibly TRBD1 for D (6 bases). The V gene lost 1 base and the J gene lost 6 bases, with 16 bases spanning the gap. The CDR3 has 16 amino acids. Germline V lookup: CDR1 MGHRA, CDR2 YSYEKL. The DNA of the CDR3 is TGCGCCAGCAGCCAAGGGGTCGGGACAAATTTCAATGAGCAGTTCTTC. Translation gives CASSQGVGTNFNEQFF.

This CDR3 is CASSPNQRSPYEQYF. The CDR3 DNA reads TGTGCCAGCAGCCCCAACCAGCGGAGTCCCTACGAGCAGTACTTC. The J gene is TRBJ2-7, the V gene TRBV7-2, with D possibly TRBD2 on 5 matching bases. This CDR3 contains 15 residues. The V and J ends lost 5 bases and 2 bases respectively, with 16 bases between them. The germline V gene has CDR1 SGHTA and CDR2 FQGNSA.

This chain links TRBV4-1 with TRBJ2-7; possibly TRBD1 for D (5 bases). Trimming shortened V by 0 bases and J by 3 bases, and 15 bases separated the two germline ends. The CDR3 sequence is 16 residues long. The germline gives CDR1 MGHRA, CDR2 YSYEKL. CDR3 nucleotide sequence: TGCGCCAGCAGCCAAGATTTTCACAGGCGCTACTACGAGCAGTACTTC. Translated: CASSQDFHRRYYEQYF.

This clonotype was detected a few times. The gene calls are TRBV4-1 and TRBJ2-7; 9 bases fit TRBD2. CDR1 and CDR2 (germline): MGHRA, YSYEKL. The CDR3 loop spans 14 amino acids. The V segment lost 1 base and the J segment 4 bases; nucleotides outside the gene matches: 2. The CDR3 region is CASSQVSGSYEQYF. DNA of the CDR3: TGCGCCAGCAGCCAAGTTAGCGGGAGTTACGAGCAGTACTTC.

Only a few counts were recorded for this clonotype. The chain has TRBV18 and TRBJ2-7; D is ambiguous. Germline CDR1 is KGHSH and CDR2 is LQKENI. The CDR3 contains 15 residues. V was trimmed by 2 bases and J by 2 bases, leaving 13 bases between them. The CDR3 loop reads CASSPIKSWPYEQYF. The CDR3 bases are TGTGCCAGCTCACCAATAAAGAGTTGGCCCTACGAGCAGTACTTC.

This clonotype was seen many times. The chain links TRBV20-1 to TRBJ2-1, with D tentatively TRBD2 (6 bases). Germline lookup yields CDR1 DFQATT and CDR2 SNEGSKA (reference sequence). V was cut by 0 bases and J by 3 bases, with 9 bases left in between. The CDR3 is 14 residues long. DNA of the CDR3: TGCAGTGCTAGAGATCGCGGGATCTACAATGAGCAGTTCTTC. This codes for CSARDRGIYNEQFF.

This clonotype was seen more than once but under ten times. The chain recombines TRBV20-1 with TRBJ2-1; TRBD2 matches 10 bases. The V and J ends lost 7 bases and 5 bases, in that order; junction bases with no gene match: 2. From germline, CDR1 is DFQATT and CDR2 SNEGSKA (reference sequence). The CDR3 is 12 residues long. The CDR3 loop is CSVTSGHNEQFF. DNA for the CDR3: TGCAGTGTGACTAGCGGGCACAATGAGCAGTTCTTC.

This clonotype was counted only a few times. The rearrangement uses TRBV12-3 or TRBV12-4 and TRBJ2-7; a weak D match, TRBD2 (5 bases). CDR3 length equals 12 residues. V shed 7 bases and J shed 2 bases, with 9 bases lying between them. CDR3 nucleotides: TGTGCCAGCACCGAGGGCCCCTACGAGCAGTACTTC. Translation: CASTEGPYEQYF.

V and J are TRBV20-1 and TRBJ2-4, with 9 bases matching TRBD1. V shed 3 bases and J 9 bases; nucleotides not matched to a gene: 12. CDR3 length: 15 residues. Per the germline V gene, CDR1 is DFQATT and CDR2 is SNEGSKA (reference sequence). Here the CDR3 reads CSARGAPGQGSIQYF. In nucleotides, the CDR3 is TGCAGTGCTAGGGGGGCCCCCGGACAGGGGAGCATTCAGTACTTC.

At least ten counts were recorded for this clonotype. The chain recombines TRBV4-2 with TRBJ2-2; 7 positions agree with TRBD2. Germline V gene sequence: CDR1 LGHNA, CDR2 YNFKEQ. J gave up 0 bases and V 4 bases, and 11 bases lay outside the gene matches. The CDR3 runs to 18 residues. The CDR3 coding sequence is TGTGCCAGCAGCCCGAGCCTTGGGCTAGCGGCGAACACCGGGGAGCTGTTTTTT. It codes for CASSPSLGLAANTGELFF.

The chain couples TRBV29-1 to TRBJ2-2; 11 bases agree with TRBD2. CDR3 size: 20 residues. V trimming: 0 bases; J trimming: 0 bases; junction bases outside the gene matches: 12. Looked up from germline, CDR1 is SQVTM and CDR2 is ANQGSEA. The DNA of the CDR3 is TGCAGCGTTGAAGATTTCAGGGACCCTAGCGGGAGGACGAACACCGGGGAGCTGTTTTTT. Translated: CSVEDFRDPSGRTNTGELFF.